This T cell receptor (beta chain) was sequenced during a study of cytomegalovirus exposure and HLA in healthy donors. The protocol was immunoSEQ multiplex PCR, while the TCRdb copy is restricted to in-frame clones and leaves out a portion. The sample includes 250,000 to 350,000 clones, roughly 88% of them seen just once. This clone was seen once. Germline CDR1 SEHNR, CDR2 FQNEAQ (reference sequence). V shed 3 bases and J shed 6 bases, with 14 bases lying between them. This CDR3 region has 14 residues. The sequenced material came from PBMCs. The TCR sequence derives from a woman aged 18-35 years in good health and CMV-seronegative. The chain links TRBV7-9 to TRBJ1-1; D is unresolved. CDR3 amino acids: CASSFSGKAAEAFF. CDR3 DNA sequence: TGTGCCAGCAGCTTTTCAGGAAAGGCTGCTGAAGCTTTCTTT.